Below, 14 T cell receptor beta chains from the same sample are listed, as sequenced in a study of identical twins. In TCRdb, the 5' RACE reads were re-called with MiXCR into one record per CDR3 protein. The table lists fewer than 350,000 distinct CDR3 sequences, approximately 8% of them singletons. These data were likewise used in another study, on yellow fever vaccine responses in identical twins.

The sample consisted of memory (CD45RO+) T cells sorted from blood. The receptors derive from a woman between 18 and 29 years old in good health.

This clonotype came up a few times. This chain connects TRBV6-1 to TRBJ1-2; the D gene is possibly TRBD1 (6 bases). This CDR3 has 13 residues. Trimming took 5 bases from V and 8 from J, leaving 15 bases between them. Germline assignment: CDR1 MNHNS and CDR2 SASEGT. In nucleotides, the CDR3 is TGTGCCAGCAGTCCAACGACAGGTTTGGGCTACACCTTC. Protein: CASSPTTGLGYTF.

The chain uses TRBV20-1 and TRBJ1-2; 9 bases line up with TRBD1. V gave up 8 bases and J gave up 7 bases; unmatched junction bases: 8. This CDR3 has 12 residues. CDR1 and CDR2 from the germline V gene are DFQATT and SNEGSKA (reference sequence). CDR3 sequence: CSPTGGSIGYTF. The CDR3 coding sequence is TGCAGTCCGACAGGGGGAAGTATTGGCTACACCTTC.

The chain has TRBV24-1 and TRBJ2-1; perhaps TRBD1 as D (6 bases). Germline CDR1 and CDR2: KGHDR and SFDVKD. CDR3 length: 17 residues. Trimming removed 3 bases at V and 0 bases at J, with 14 bases between. In DNA, the CDR3 is TGTGCCACCAGTGATCACCAGACAGGAAGCTCCTACAATGAGCAGTTCTTC. This encodes CATSDHQTGSSYNEQFF.

About this clonotype itself: The junction departs from the called germline gene at one end, perhaps through a read error. The chain is built from TRBV14 and TRBJ2-7; 11 bases align to TRBD2. The CDR3 covers 18 residues. Germline CDR1 reads SGHDN; CDR2 reads FVKESK. CDR3 sequence (DNA): TGTGCCAGCAGCCAAGATGGTAGCGGGAGGGCCCGATTCGGCCTCCAAGACTTC. This codes for CASSQDGSGRARFGLQDF.

The chain uses TRBV20-1 and TRBJ1-2, with D possibly matching TRBD1 (5 bases). CDR3 length equals 16 residues. Trimming removed 0 bases from V and 1 base from J, with 15 bases in between. Germline V CDR1 and CDR2: DFQATT, SNEGSKA (reference sequence). Here the CDR3 DNA reads TGCAGTGCTAGAGATTTAGGAGGGGCCGATAACTATGGCTACACCTTC. Encoded protein: CSARDLGGADNYGYTF.

The genes are TRBV12-3 or TRBV12-4 and TRBJ2-5; no reliable D call. Trimming took 2 bases from V and 4 from J, leaving 8 bases between them. The CDR3 is 13 amino acids. CDR3 sequence reads: CASSLMGGETQYF. In DNA, the CDR3 is TGTGCCAGCAGTTTAATGGGCGGAGAGACCCAGTACTTC.

This clonotype occurred many times. The V and J genes are TRBV19 and TRBJ2-5; no clear D. CDR3 length: 15 residues. Germline V gives CDR1 LNHDA, CDR2 SQIVND (reference sequence). V was shortened by 2 bases and J by 5 bases, with 15 bases between the two germline ends. The CDR3 DNA reads TGTGCCAGTAGTATAATCGCTCGACCCGGGGAGACCCAGTACTTC. Its translation: CASSIIARPGETQYF.

This clonotype was counted at least ten times. This chain joins TRBV10-3 and TRBJ1-2; D is ambiguous. The CDR3 sequence is 15 residues long. V lost 2 bases to trimming and J lost 0 bases, with 10 bases between them. Germline loops: CDR1 ENHRY, CDR2 SYGVKD. The DNA for the CDR3 is TGTGCCATCAGTGAGCCAAGTGGGGCTAACTATGGCTACACCTTC. Translation: CAISEPSGANYGYTF.

This clonotype was seen only once. The genes are TRBV28 and TRBJ2-3; 9 bases line up with TRBD1. The CDR3 contains 15 residues. The trim removed 4 bases at V and 5 bases at J, leaving 7 bases unmatched. Per germline, CDR1 MDHEN and CDR2 SYDVKM. The CDR3 nucleotides read TGTGCCAGCAGTTCCGGACAGGGGCTGGGAGATACGCAGTATTTT. Translated, it gives CASSSGQGLGDTQYF.

The V call is TRBV18, the J call TRBJ1-2; TRBD1 matches 7 bases. The CDR3 length is 15 residues. The ends lost 2 bases at V and 5 bases at J; junction bases unmatched: 8. Germline CDR1 KGHSH, CDR2 LQKENI. CDR3: CASSPNRQGIYGYTF. DNA of the CDR3: TGTGCCAGCTCACCAAATCGACAGGGAATTTATGGCTACACCTTC.

There are many counts of this clonotype. The chain employs TRBV7-3 and TRBJ2-3; 8 bases are a match to TRBD2. Per the germline V gene, CDR1 is SGHTA and CDR2 is FQGTGA. CDR3 size: 17 residues. Trimming at V came to 5 bases and at J to 5 bases, leaving 15 bases not matched to a gene. The DNA of the CDR3 is TGTGCCAGCAGCCCGCAGCGAAGCGGGAGCACAGGAGATACGCAGTATTTT. Amino acids: CASSPQRSGSTGDTQYF.

The rearrangement joins TRBV11-2 to TRBJ2-5, with D possibly matching TRBD2 (6 bases). The CDR3 sequence is 16 residues long. The V end was cut by 5 bases, the J end by 1 base, with 17 bases between. Germline CDR1 SGHAT, CDR2 FQNNGV. The CDR3 coding sequence is TGTGCCAGCAGCACTTGGGCTAGCGCTCTCCAAGAGACCCAGTACTTC. Residues: CASSTWASALQETQYF.

This clonotype was counted a few times. The chain employs TRBV13 and TRBJ2-1; TRBD1 aligns across 10 bases. Germline V gene lookup returns CDR1 PRHDT and CDR2 FYEKMQ (reference sequence). J lost 8 bases, V lost 3 bases, and 7 bases had no gene match. The CDR3 extends over 15 amino acids. This CDR3 reads CASSFRDRGYDEQFF. The DNA for the CDR3 is TGTGCCAGCAGCTTTCGGGACAGGGGTTACGATGAGCAGTTCTTC.

This clonotype was seen only a few times. The rearrangement uses TRBV6-2 or TRBV6-3 and TRBJ1-6; 9 nucleotides line up with TRBD1. CDR1 and CDR2 (germline): MNHEY, SVGEGT. CDR3 size: 14 residues. V lost 4 bases, J lost 18 bases, and 13 bases stayed unmatched. CDR3 DNA: TGTGCCAGCAGTTTCGTCCCGGGACAGGGTACAGGCCACTTT. Translation gives CASSFVPGQGTGHF.